This T cell receptor (beta chain) originates from a study of blood T cell repertoires in COVID-19. Study as a whole: Researchers got acute and convalescent COVID-19 samples from the United States, Italy and Spain.

Data came from immunoSEQ multiplex PCR; TCRdb stores just in-frame clones and leaves some out. This sample carries a few hundred thousand clones, 70% to 90% of them seen once, and the ten largest clones take roughly 2.3%. V lost 4 bases and J lost 2, with 12 bases in between. Germline assignment: CDR1 MNHEY and CDR2 SVGAGI. The CDR3 is made up of 14 amino acids. The V gene is TRBV6-5, the J gene TRBJ2-7; D unclear. The sequencing input was PBMCs or T cells enriched from blood (not recorded which). This clonotype originated in a man aged 30 to 39 who had recovered from COVID-19. The DNA of the CDR3 is TGTGCCAGCAGTTCGACCTTTACTACCTACGAGCAGTACTTC. Protein product: CASSSTFTTYEQYF.